This T cell receptor (beta chain) was captured in a study of blood T cell repertoires in COVID-19. Study-wide context: Italy, Spain and the United States were the sources of the convalescent and acute COVID-19 samples. Sources were T cells, B-cell-depleted T cells, or PBMCs; the material itself was cDNA or gDNA.

As handled by the study authors: Counts of nucleated cells, estimated from reference gene primer amplification, were obtained. Sequencing was performed with immunoSEQ multiplex PCR; in TCRdb, only in-frame clones are kept and a portion is missing. V and J calls and clone size are given by that table; D and trimming were obtained from the DNA. The profile shows some 100,000 clones, about 81% of them singletons. CDR1 and CDR2 from the germline V gene are MDHEN and SYDVKM. J lost 7 bases, V lost 6 bases, and 7 bases had no gene match. There are 16 residues in the CDR3. The chain combines TRBV28 with TRBJ2-1; 15 bases match TRBD2. This clonotype was obtained from a human donor in a cohort sampled during active COVID-19. Sequenced: peripheral blood. CDR3 protein: CASSRGLAGGQNEQFF. For the CDR3, the DNA is TGTGCCAGCAGCCGCGGACTAGCGGGGGGGCAAAATGAGCAGTTCTTC. Combining the CDR3 with reference TRBV28 and TRBJ2-1 gives the whole variable domain DVKVTQSSRYLVKRTGEKVFLECVQDMDHENMFWYRQDPGLGLRLIYFSYDVKMKEKGDIPEGYSVSREKKERFSLILESASTNQTSMYLCASSRGLAGGQNEQFFGPGTRLTVL.